The T cell receptor beta chain under discussion was sequenced for a study of Ad26.COV2.S vaccination and SARS-CoV-2 variants. Study-wide background: Of the COV1001 trial arms, the Ad26.COV2.S arm included the donor. Intramuscularly, Ad26.COV2.S was given either once or twice, 56 days apart.

Generated by immunoSEQ multiplex PCR, the TCRdb table keeps only in-frame clones and is missing some. The sample carries nearly 400,000 clones, over 75% recorded once. About this clone: Antigen unknown.

CDR3 length equals 14 residues. V lost 4 bases and J 5 bases, leaving 11 bases between the germline ends. The germline CDR1 and CDR2 sequences are SGHTA and FQGNSA. Study conclusions and caveats: Breadth, reportedly substantial, characterized the spike-specific CD8+ and CD4+ T cell responses after vaccination.

As to treatment: around 19 received Ad26.COV2.S at low or high dose, single or two shots; several received placebo; per-sample allocation not given. Sampling was done on day 63 after the first vaccine or placebo injection. This TCR came from a person aged 18 to 59 who received the Ad26.COV2.S COVID-19 vaccine or a placebo. This specimen consisted of peripheral blood, obtained in a trial of Ad26.COV2.S vaccine versus placebo. This sequence joins TRBV7-2 and TRBJ2-2; D is unclear. As DNA, the CDR3 is TGTGCCAGCAGCTCCCTCTGGGTTACCGGGGAGCTGTTTTTT. Translating it yields CASSSLWVTGELFF.